This entry concerns a single T cell receptor beta chain. Germline CDR1 reads MNHEY; CDR2 reads SVGAGI. The CDR3 runs 15 residues. V shed 6 bases and J shed 7 bases, with 19 bases lying between them. The sample belongs to a study of T cell changes during pregnancy in multiple sclerosis. TCRdb's copy holds only in-frame clones and misses some; the assay was immunoSEQ multiplex PCR. The sample lists 45,000 to 75,000 clones, 90% to 95% occurring once. The chain is built from TRBV6-5 and TRBJ1-5; TRBD1 might be the D (6 bases). This TCR was sampled from a female donor with multiple sclerosis, enrolled in a pregnancy study. The starting material was peripheral blood, obtained in the first trimester of pregnancy. CDR3 in DNA: TGTGCCAGCAGCCCGACAGGTGGTCTGAGGCAGCCCCAGCATTTT. Protein sequence: CASSPTGGLRQPQHF.